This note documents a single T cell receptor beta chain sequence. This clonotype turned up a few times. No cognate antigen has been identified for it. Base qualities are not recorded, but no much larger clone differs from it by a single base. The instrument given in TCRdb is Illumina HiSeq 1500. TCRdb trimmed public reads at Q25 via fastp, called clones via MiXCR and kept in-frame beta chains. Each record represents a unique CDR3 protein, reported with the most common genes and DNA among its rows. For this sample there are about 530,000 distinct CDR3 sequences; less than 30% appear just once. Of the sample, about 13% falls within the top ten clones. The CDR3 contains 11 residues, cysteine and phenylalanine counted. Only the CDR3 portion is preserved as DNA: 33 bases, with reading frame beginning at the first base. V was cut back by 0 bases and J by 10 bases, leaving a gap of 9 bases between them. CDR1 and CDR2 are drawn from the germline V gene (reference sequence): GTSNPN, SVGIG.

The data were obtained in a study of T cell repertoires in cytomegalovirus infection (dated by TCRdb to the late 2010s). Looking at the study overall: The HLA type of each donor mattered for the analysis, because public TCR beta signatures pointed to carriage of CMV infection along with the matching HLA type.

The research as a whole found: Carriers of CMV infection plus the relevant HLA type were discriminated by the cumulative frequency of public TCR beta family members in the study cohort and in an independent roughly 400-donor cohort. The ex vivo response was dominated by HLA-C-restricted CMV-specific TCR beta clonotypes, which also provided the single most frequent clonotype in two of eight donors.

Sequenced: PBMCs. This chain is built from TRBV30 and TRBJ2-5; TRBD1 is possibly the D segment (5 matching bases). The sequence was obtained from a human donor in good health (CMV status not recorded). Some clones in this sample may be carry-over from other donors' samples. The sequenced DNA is TGTGCCTGGAGTGTACTTCAGGGCCAGTACTTC. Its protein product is CAWSVLQGQYF.